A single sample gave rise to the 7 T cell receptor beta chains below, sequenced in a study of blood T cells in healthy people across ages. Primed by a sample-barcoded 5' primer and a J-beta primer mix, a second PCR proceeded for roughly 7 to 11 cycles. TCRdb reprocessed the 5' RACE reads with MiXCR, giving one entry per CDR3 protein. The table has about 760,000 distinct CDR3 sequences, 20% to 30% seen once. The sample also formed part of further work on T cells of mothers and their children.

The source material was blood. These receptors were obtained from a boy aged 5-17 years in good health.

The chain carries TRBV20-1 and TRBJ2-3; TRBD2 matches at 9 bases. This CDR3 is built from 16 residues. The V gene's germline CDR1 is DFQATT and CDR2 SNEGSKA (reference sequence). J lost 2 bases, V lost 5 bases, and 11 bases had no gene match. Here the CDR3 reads CSAPAGLAGYTDTQYF. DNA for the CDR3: TGCAGTGCTCCCGCCGGGCTAGCGGGGTACACAGATACGCAGTATTTT.

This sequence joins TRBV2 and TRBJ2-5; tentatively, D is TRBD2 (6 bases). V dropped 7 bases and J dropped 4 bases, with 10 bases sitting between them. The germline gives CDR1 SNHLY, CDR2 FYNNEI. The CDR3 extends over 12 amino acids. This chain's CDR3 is CASTRERETQYF. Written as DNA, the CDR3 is TGTGCCAGCACACGGGAGCGAGAGACCCAGTACTTC.

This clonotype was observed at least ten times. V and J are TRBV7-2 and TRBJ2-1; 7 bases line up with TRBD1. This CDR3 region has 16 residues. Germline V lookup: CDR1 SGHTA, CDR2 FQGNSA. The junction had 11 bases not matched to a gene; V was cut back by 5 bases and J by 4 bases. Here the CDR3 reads CASSALTGPPYNEQFF. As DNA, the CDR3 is TGTGCCAGCAGCGCCCTGACAGGGCCCCCTTACAATGAGCAGTTCTTC. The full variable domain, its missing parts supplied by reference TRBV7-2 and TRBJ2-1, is GAGVSQSPSNKVTEKGKDVELRCDPISGHTALYWYRQSLGQGLEFLIYFQGNSAPDKSGLPSDRFSAERTGGSVSTLTIQRTQQEDSAVYLCASSALTGPPYNEQFFGPGTRLTVL.

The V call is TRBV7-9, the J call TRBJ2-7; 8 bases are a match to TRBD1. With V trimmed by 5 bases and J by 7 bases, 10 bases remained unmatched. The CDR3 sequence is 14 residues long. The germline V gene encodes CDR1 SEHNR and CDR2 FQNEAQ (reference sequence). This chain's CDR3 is CASSPRTGPEEQYF. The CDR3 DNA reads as TGTGCCAGCAGCCCTCGGACAGGGCCGGAAGAGCAGTACTTC.

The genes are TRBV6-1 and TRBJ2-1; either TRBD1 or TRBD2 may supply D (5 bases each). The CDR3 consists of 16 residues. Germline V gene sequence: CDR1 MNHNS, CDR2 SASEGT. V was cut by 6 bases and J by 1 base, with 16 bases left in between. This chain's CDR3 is CASRAQDQRSYNEQFF. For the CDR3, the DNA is TGTGCCAGCAGAGCACAGGATCAGCGGTCCTACAATGAGCAGTTCTTC.

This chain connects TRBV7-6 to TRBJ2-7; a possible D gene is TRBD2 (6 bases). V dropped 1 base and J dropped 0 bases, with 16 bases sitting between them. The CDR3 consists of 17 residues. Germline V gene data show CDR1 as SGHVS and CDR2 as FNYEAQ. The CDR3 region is CASSLEEGITYSYEQYF. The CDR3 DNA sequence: TGTGCCAGCAGCTTAGAGGAGGGGATTACCTACTCCTACGAGCAGTACTTC.

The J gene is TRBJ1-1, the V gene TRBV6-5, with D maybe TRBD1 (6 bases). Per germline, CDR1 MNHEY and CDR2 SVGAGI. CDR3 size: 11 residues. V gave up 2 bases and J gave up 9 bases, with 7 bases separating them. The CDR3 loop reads CASSYRGKAFF. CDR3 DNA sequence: TGTGCCAGCAGTTACAGGGGGAAAGCTTTCTTT.